This TCR beta chain comes out of a study of blood T cells in healthy people across ages. Study background: Per every two T cells, about one barcoded beta molecule was captured by template switching.

Study-wide findings and caveats: PBMCs were not sorted, which prevented a conclusive comparison of naive versus antigen-experienced cells. Researchers report that TCR beta diversity correlated strongly with naive T cell percentage.

Germline CDR1 and CDR2: DFQATT and SNEGSKA (reference sequence). Trimming cost V 2 bases and J 5 bases, with 10 bases left between them. The CDR3 spans 13 residues. This clonotype was seen just once. Its antigen is unknown. PCR was performed a second time for about 7 to 12 cycles using a sample-barcoded 5' primer and a J-beta primer mix. Each CDR3 protein is one row after TCRdb ran MiXCR on the 5' RACE reads. The repertoire consists of over a million distinct CDR3 sequences, with less than 50% occurring once and the leading ten covering 15% to 20%. The origin of this receptor is a woman aged 55 to 70 in good health. The specimen sequenced was blood. The rearrangement links TRBV20-1 to TRBJ1-5; D not certain. CDR3 protein: CSARPDGDQPQHF. The CDR3 region has the DNA TGCAGTGCTAGACCGGACGGGGATCAGCCCCAGCATTTT.